What follows are 18 T cell receptor beta chains derived from one specimen sequenced in a study of blood T cell repertoires in COVID-19. Generated by immunoSEQ multiplex PCR, the TCRdb table keeps only in-frame clones and is missing some. In the table there are around 110,000 clones, around four fifths of which are singletons. The sequenced sample was peripheral blood. These receptor sequences come from a man aged 65 to 85 with acute or convalescent COVID-19.

The chain has TRBV7-9 and TRBJ1-6, with TRBD1 as a possible D gene (6 bases). This CDR3 has 16 amino acids. V was cut by 4 bases and J by 9 bases, with 19 bases left in between. The germline V gene encodes CDR1 SEHNR and CDR2 FQNEAQ (reference sequence). The CDR3 DNA reads as TGTGCCAGCAGCTCCGGGACAAACAGTAGAATTTCACCCCTCCACTTT. Its translation is CASSSGTNSRISPLHF.

The V gene is TRBV6-6, the J gene TRBJ1-4, with 8 nucleotides matching TRBD1. J lost 7 bases, V lost 6 bases, and 7 bases had no gene match. The CDR3 is 14 residues long. Germline V lookup: CDR1 MNHNY, CDR2 SVGAGI (reference sequence). The CDR3 bases are TGTGCCAGCAGACAGACAGGGGACGGTGAAAAACTGTTTTTT. This gives the protein CASRQTGDGEKLFF.

The chain has TRBV7-8 and TRBJ1-4; TRBD1 aligns across 8 bases. This CDR3 has 15 amino acids. CDR1 SGHVS and CDR2 FQNEAQ come from the germline V gene. V shed 3 bases, J shed 4 bases, and the junction held 4 bases outside the gene matches. The CDR3 DNA follows: TGTGCCAGCAGCTTTAGGACAGGGCTTAATGAAAAACTGTTTTTT. Protein: CASSFRTGLNEKLFF.

The chain uses TRBV19 and TRBJ1-2; the D is unclear. V was trimmed by 0 bases and J by 8 bases, leaving 10 bases between them. Germline assignment: CDR1 LNHDA and CDR2 SQIVND (reference sequence). CDR3 length equals 13 residues. The CDR3 protein is CASSIDPGKGYTF. The CDR3 region has the DNA TGTGCCAGTAGTATAGACCCAGGAAAAGGCTACACCTTC.

This clone was seen only a few times. The rearrangement joins TRBV6-5 to TRBJ1-3, with D perhaps TRBD1 (5 bases). Germline CDR1 MNHEY, CDR2 SVGAGI. V was clipped by 6 bases and J by 1 base, with 13 bases between them. The CDR3 totals 15 residues. The CDR3 sequence: CASSLLGGSGNTIYF. CDR3 bases: TGTGCCAGCAGCCTGCTCGGGGGATCTGGAAACACCATATATTTT.

CDR3 coding DNA: TGCAGCGTTGTCGGTAACCAGGGGTCCGAGCAGTACTTC. This encodes CSVVGNQGSEQYF. The chain uses TRBV29-1 and TRBJ2-7, with D perhaps matching TRBD1 (6 bases). Looked up from germline, CDR1 is SQVTM and CDR2 is ANQGSEA. The CDR3 runs 13 residues. V was cut by 4 bases and J by 6 bases, with 16 bases left in between.

This rearrangement joins TRBV6-6 to TRBJ2-7; TRBD2 agrees at 12 bases. V trimming: 6 bases; J trimming: 3 bases; junction bases outside the gene matches: 6. CDR1 is MNHNY, CDR2 SVGAGI, per germline (reference sequence). The CDR3 loop spans 15 amino acids. CDR3: CASRRTSGDIYEQYF. In DNA, the CDR3 is TGTGCCAGCAGACGGACTAGCGGGGACATCTACGAGCAGTACTTC.

The chain carries TRBV20-1 and TRBJ2-3; D is uncertain. The CDR3 sequence is 14 residues long. Trimming shortened V by 3 bases and J by 0 bases, and 10 bases separated the two germline ends. Germline loops: CDR1 DFQATT, CDR2 SNEGSKA (reference sequence). The CDR3 DNA follows: TGCAGTGCTAGTTCCCCAGTTAGCACAGATACGCAGTATTTT. Translated, it gives CSASSPVSTDTQYF.

The chain is built from TRBV7-2 and TRBJ1-1; 8 bases are shared with TRBD1. The CDR3 runs to 14 residues. Per germline, CDR1 SGHTA and CDR2 FQGNSA. Trimming took 4 bases from V and 4 from J; bases not matched to a gene: 5. The CDR3 region has the DNA TGTGCCAGCAGCTCCACAGGGGGGATCACTGAAGCTTTCTTT. Translation: CASSSTGGITEAFF.

The rearrangement joins TRBV7-2 to TRBJ2-3; D possibly corresponds to TRBD2 (5 bases). The germline CDR1 and CDR2 sequences are SGHTA and FQGNSA. The CDR3 loop spans 14 amino acids. V gave up 3 bases and J gave up 1 base, with 8 bases separating them. The CDR3 reads CASSFGLRTDTQYF. In DNA, the CDR3 is TGTGCCAGCAGCTTCGGACTTCGCACAGATACGCAGTATTTT.

This chain uses TRBV5-1 with TRBJ2-3, with a tentative D call TRBD2 (5 bases). This CDR3 region has 14 residues. V lost 3 bases, J lost 14 bases, and 22 bases lay in between. Germline V gene lookup returns CDR1 SGHRS and CDR2 YFSETQ. The CDR3 DNA is TGCGCCAGCAGCTCAAAGGGATCCGGGGAACGTGTGTATTTT. Encoded protein: CASSSKGSGERVYF.

This rearrangement joins TRBV28 to TRBJ1-2, with D tentatively TRBD1 (6 bases). V was cut by 5 bases and J by 8 bases, with 15 bases left in between. The CDR3 extends over 13 amino acids. Germline CDR1 MDHEN, CDR2 SYDVKM. This CDR3 is CASSPQGSGGYTF. The CDR3 nucleotides are TGTGCCAGCAGTCCACAGGGAAGCGGCGGCTACACCTTC.

V gene TRBV5-1 combines with J gene TRBJ1-1; 8 nucleotides align to TRBD1. CDR1 is SGHRS and CDR2 is YFSETQ in the germline V gene. There are 15 residues in the CDR3. Trimming cost V 0 bases and J 1 base; bases outside gene matches: 2. The CDR3 is CASSLAGGGNTEAFF. As DNA, the CDR3 is TGCGCCAGCAGCTTGGCAGGGGGCGGGAACACTGAAGCTTTCTTT.

The table lists this clone with a count of one. V and J are TRBV2 and TRBJ2-4, with D maybe TRBD1 (6 bases). The CDR3 extends over 15 amino acids. Per germline, CDR1 SNHLY and CDR2 FYNNEI. The V gene lost 0 bases and the J gene lost 6 bases, with 12 bases spanning the gap. The CDR3 coding sequence is TGTGCCAGCAGTGAAGCAGGGGACATCAGAAACATTCAGTACTTC. Translation: CASSEAGDIRNIQYF.

The count of this clone is one. The rearrangement links TRBV5-1 to TRBJ2-3, with 9 bases aligning to TRBD2. Unmatched junction bases numbered 8, after V lost 9 bases and J lost 6 bases. The CDR3 has 13 amino acids. Germline V gene lookup returns CDR1 SGHRS and CDR2 YFSETQ. In DNA form, the CDR3 reads TGCGCCACCTATAGCGGGAGCGGGGATACGCAGTATTTT. Residues: CATYSGSGDTQYF.

This clone has a handful of counts. This chain uses TRBV3-1 (or the pseudogene TRBV3-2) with TRBJ2-7; tentative D call: TRBD2 (5 bases). The CDR3 sequence is 15 residues long. The ends were cut back, 1 base at V and 7 bases at J, with 17 bases in the middle. Germline-derived CDR1 and CDR2 are LGHDT and YNNKEL (reference sequence). The CDR3 DNA is TGTGCCAGCAGCCAAGGGCACCTAGCTTCGGGGGAGCAGTACTTC. Translating gives CASSQGHLASGEQYF.

The CDR3, as DNA: TGCAGCGCTCTACGGTACCCAGACAGGGGAGGACTAGCGGGAGAGACCCAGTACTTC. It codes for CSALRYPDRGGLAGETQYF. This sequence joins TRBV29-1 and TRBJ2-5; 11 bases fit TRBD2. J was trimmed by 4 bases and V by 7 bases; bases with no gene match: 23. The CDR3 is 19 amino acids. Germline CDR1 SQVTM, CDR2 ANQGSEA.

The genes are TRBV30 and TRBJ1-1; D not resolved. V dropped 0 bases and J dropped 8 bases, with 10 bases sitting between them. In germline, CDR1 is GTSNPN, CDR2 SVGIG (reference sequence). The CDR3 loop spans 12 amino acids. The CDR3 sequence: CAWSVSGREAFF. CDR3 sequence (DNA): TGTGCCTGGAGTGTAAGTGGGAGAGAAGCTTTCTTT.